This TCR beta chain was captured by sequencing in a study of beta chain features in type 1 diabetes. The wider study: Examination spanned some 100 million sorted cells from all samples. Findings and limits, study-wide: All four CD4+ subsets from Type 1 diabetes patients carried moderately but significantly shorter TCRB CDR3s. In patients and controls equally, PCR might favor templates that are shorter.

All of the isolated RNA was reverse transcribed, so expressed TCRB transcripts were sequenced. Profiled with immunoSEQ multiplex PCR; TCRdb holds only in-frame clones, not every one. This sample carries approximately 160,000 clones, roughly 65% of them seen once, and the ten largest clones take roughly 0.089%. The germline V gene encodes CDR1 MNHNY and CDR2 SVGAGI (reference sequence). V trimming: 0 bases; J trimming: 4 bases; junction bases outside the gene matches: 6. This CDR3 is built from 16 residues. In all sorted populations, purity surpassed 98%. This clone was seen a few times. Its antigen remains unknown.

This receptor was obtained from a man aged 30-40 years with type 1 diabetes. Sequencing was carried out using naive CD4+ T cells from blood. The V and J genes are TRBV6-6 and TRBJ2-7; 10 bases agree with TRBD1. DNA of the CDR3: TGTGCCAGCAGTTACTCTTCACCGGGACAGGGGTACGAGCAGTACTTC. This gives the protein CASSYSSPGQGYEQYF.